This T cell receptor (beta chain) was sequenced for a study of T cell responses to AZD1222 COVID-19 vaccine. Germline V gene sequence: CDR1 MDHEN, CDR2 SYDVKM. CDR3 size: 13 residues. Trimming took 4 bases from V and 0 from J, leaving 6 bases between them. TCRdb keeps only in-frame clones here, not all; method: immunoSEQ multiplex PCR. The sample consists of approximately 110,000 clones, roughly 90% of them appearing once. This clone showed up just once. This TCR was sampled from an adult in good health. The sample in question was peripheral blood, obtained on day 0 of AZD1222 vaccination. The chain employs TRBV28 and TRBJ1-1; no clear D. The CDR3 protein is CASSSQLNTEAFF. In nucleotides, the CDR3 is TGTGCCAGCAGTTCTCAACTGAACACTGAAGCTTTCTTT.